This TCR beta chain was obtained from a study of cytomegalovirus exposure and HLA in healthy donors. Study results and caveats: Common viral pathogens (according to a later analysis) appeared linked to several of the most significant clusters.

The PCR employed 60 Vbeta primers together with 13 Jbeta primers. Data came from immunoSEQ multiplex PCR; TCRdb stores just in-frame clones and leaves some out. The data show over 150,000 clones, around 85% seen once. In the case of this clone: Its antigen remains unidentified.

The receptor was derived from a woman aged 25 to 45 in good health and CMV-seronegative. Sequences were obtained from PBMCs.

The CDR3 nucleotides read TGTGCCAGCAGCTTTGCAGGGGCGGGTGGCTACACCTTC. Residues: CASSFAGAGGYTF. This sequence joins TRBV5-6 and TRBJ1-2; the D gene is possibly TRBD1 (6 bases). The CDR3 totals 13 residues. Germline V lookup: CDR1 SGHDT, CDR2 YYEEEE. The V end was cut by 2 bases, the J end by 7 bases, with 12 bases between.